This TCR beta chain originates from a study of human T cells and chemical hapten exposure. This clonotype showed up many times. A single record per CDR3 protein comes from TCRdb applying MiXCR to the RACE reads. Counted here are 130,000 or so distinct CDR3 sequences, approximately 9% occurring once; the ten biggest clones make up around 1.9%. With V trimmed by 4 bases and J by 5 bases, 9 bases remained unmatched. The CDR3 has 17 amino acids. CDR1 and CDR2 (germline): SGHRS, YFSETQ. Time point meaning: healthy volunteer bleed at 2 weeks. Total RNA was isolated from unfractionated whole blood. This receptor was taken from a male donor in good health. Some clones in this sample may be carry-over from other donors' samples. The sequencing input was whole blood. V is TRBV5-1 and J is TRBJ2-5; 15 bases are shared with TRBD2. DNA for the CDR3: TGCGCCAGCAGCAACGGACTAGCGGGAGGGAGGGAGGAGACCCAGTACTTC. It encodes CASSNGLAGGREETQYF.